What follows are 32 T cell receptor beta chains derived from one specimen sequenced in a study of T cells in Graves' hyperthyroidism and ophthalmopathy. The investigators amplified TCR beta CDR3 regions from RNA transcripts. HTBI primers were the set used in a first-round RT-PCR of the TCR CDR3. Each CDR3 protein is one row after TCRdb ran MiXCR on the multiplex PCR reads. The top ten clones hold about 7.7% of a sample with hundreds of thousands of distinct CDR3 sequences, approximately 42% of them seen once. Input material: peripheral blood or thyroid tissue (not recorded which). Every receptor here comes from an adult man with Graves' disease, either hyperthyroidism or ophthalmopathy (not recorded which).

With regard to this clonotype: Being one base from a much bigger clone, this may be a read error. The V call is TRBV24-1, the J call TRBJ1-2; no firm D call. V shed 5 bases and J shed 5 bases, with 17 bases lying between them. Germline CDR1 and CDR2: KGHDR and SFDVKD. This CDR3 has 15 amino acids. For the CDR3, the DNA is TGTGCCACCAGTGGTTCCTCGGGGAGAGGTTATGGCTACACCTTC. Translating it yields CATSGSSGRGYGYTF.

Many counts were recorded for this clonotype. The V call is TRBV24-1, the J call TRBJ1-2; no clear D gene. The germline V gene has CDR1 KGHDR and CDR2 SFDVKD. There are 14 residues in the CDR3. Trimming took 1 base from V and 2 from J, leaving 7 bases between them. The CDR3 loop reads CATSDLLRNYGYTF. The CDR3, as DNA: TGTGCCACCAGTGATTTACTCAGGAACTATGGCTACACCTTC.

This clonotype was picked up many times. V is TRBV7-2 and J is TRBJ1-1; D unclear. Germline V lookup: CDR1 SGHTA, CDR2 FQGNSA. The CDR3 has 13 residues. Trimming removed 1 base from V and 8 bases from J, with 11 bases in between. CDR3 bases: TGTGCCAGCAGCTTAGGTATCGGACGGGAAGCTTTCTTT. It specifies CASSLGIGREAFF.

Concerning this clonotype itself: This may arise from a read error, as a much more abundant clone is one base away. This sequence joins TRBV2 and TRBJ1-5; the D gene is possibly TRBD1 (5 bases). CDR1 SNHLY and CDR2 FYNNEI come from the germline V gene. This CDR3 spans 14 amino acids. DNA of the CDR3: TGTGCCAGCAGTGATTGGGGGTTCAATCAGCTCCAGCATTTT. This codes for CASSDWGFNQLQHF.

In this sample, this clonotype turned up a few times. The rearrangement joins TRBV10-3 to TRBJ1-5; maybe TRBD1 (6 bases). V gave up 2 bases and J gave up 4 bases, with 6 bases separating them. CDR1 and CDR2 from the germline V gene are ENHRY and SYGVKD. The CDR3 extends over 13 amino acids. This chain's CDR3 is CAISETGNQPQHF. The CDR3 DNA reads TGTGCCATCAGTGAGACAGGGAATCAGCCCCAGCATTTT.

The chain recombines TRBV24-1 with TRBJ2-1; TRBD2 matches 9 bases. Losses at the gene ends were 4 bases for V and 7 bases for J; bases not matched to a gene: 13. The CDR3 length is 17 residues. Germline assignment: CDR1 KGHDR and CDR2 SFDVKD. The CDR3 region is CATSDRSVAGELNEQFF. In nucleotides, the CDR3 is TGTGCCACCAGTGACCGCTCGGTAGCGGGAGAACTGAATGAGCAGTTCTTC.

The V call is TRBV29-1, the J call TRBJ2-5; TRBD2 agrees at 10 bases. The CDR3 totals 15 residues. Germline CDR1 and CDR2: SQVTM and ANQGSEA. V gave up 2 bases and J gave up 5 bases; unmatched junction bases: 8. The CDR3 sequence is CSVEIALAGVETQYF. The CDR3 DNA follows: TGCAGCGTTGAAATCGCCCTAGCGGGGGTTGAGACCCAGTACTTC.

In this sample, this clonotype turned up many times. The rearrangement links TRBV29-1 to TRBJ1-4; 10 bases fit TRBD1. The V segment lost 2 bases and the J segment 14 bases; nucleotides outside the gene matches: 2. The CDR3 sequence is 11 residues long. From germline, CDR1 is SQVTM and CDR2 ANQGSEA. CDR3 nucleotides: TGCAGCGTTGAAAGACAGGGGGCCCTGTTTTTT. Residues: CSVERQGALFF.

In its sample, this clonotype was seen many times. V gene TRBV20-1 combines with J gene TRBJ2-7, with 7 bases lining up with TRBD1. From germline, CDR1 is DFQATT and CDR2 SNEGSKA (reference sequence). The length of the CDR3 is 12 residues. V was pared by 1 base and J by 8 bases, with 5 bases of the junction left unmatched. The CDR3 region is CSARATTGQQYF. Here the CDR3 DNA reads TGCAGTGCTAGAGCTACGACAGGGCAGCAGTACTTC.

The gene calls are TRBV5-1 and TRBJ2-5; D may correspond to TRBD1 or TRBD2 (6 bases each). The V gene's germline CDR1 is SGHRS and CDR2 YFSETQ. The ends were cut back, 4 bases at V and 5 bases at J, with 18 bases in the middle. CDR3 length equals 15 residues. CDR3: CASSGWTAGGETQYF. The CDR3 DNA reads as TGCGCCAGCAGCGGTTGGACAGCTGGGGGGGAGACCCAGTACTTC.

V usage is TRBV20-1 and J usage is TRBJ2-7, with D unclear. The germline V gene has CDR1 DFQATT and CDR2 SNEGSKA (reference sequence). This CDR3 contains 11 residues. CDR3 region: CSGSDSYEQYF. The CDR3 region has the DNA TGCAGCGGAAGCGACTCCTACGAGCAGTACTTC.

This clonotype was observed a few times. The chain couples TRBV6-5 to TRBJ2-5; D is unclear. This CDR3 contains 15 residues. The V end was cut by 0 bases, the J end by 5 bases, with 13 bases between. CDR1 MNHEY and CDR2 SVGAGI come from the germline V gene. In DNA, the CDR3 is TGTGCCAGCAGTTACTCGTACAGTTTAGGGGAGACCCAGTACTTC. Protein product: CASSYSYSLGETQYF.

The chain combines TRBV24-1 with TRBJ2-5; a weak D match, TRBD2 (6 bases). There are 15 residues in the CDR3. Germline assignment: CDR1 KGHDR and CDR2 SFDVKD. With 4 bases removed from V and 2 bases from J, the gap between germline ends came to 13 bases. In DNA form, the CDR3 reads TGTGCCACCAGTGACTACGACGGGGGACAAGAGACCCAGTACTTC. Encoded protein: CATSDYDGGQETQYF.

This clonotype was seen at least ten times. V gene TRBV7-2 combines with J gene TRBJ1-2, with 7 bases aligning to TRBD1. CDR1 and CDR2 (germline): SGHTA, FQGNSA. The junction had 5 bases not matched to a gene; V was cut back by 5 bases and J by 2 bases. The CDR3 has 14 amino acids. The CDR3 sequence: CASSLMTGNYGYTF. Written as DNA, the CDR3 is TGTGCCAGCAGCCTCATGACAGGGAACTATGGCTACACCTTC. Full variable domain (remainder filled in from reference TRBV7-2 and TRBJ1-2): GAGVSQSPSNKVTEKGKDVELRCDPISGHTALYWYRQSLGQGLEFLIYFQGNSAPDKSGLPSDRFSAERTGGSVSTLTIQRTQQEDSAVYLCASSLMTGNYGYTFGSGTRLTVV.

The rearrangement joins TRBV6-5 to TRBJ1-5, with D possibly being TRBD1 (6 bases). V lost 8 bases to trimming and J lost 6 bases, with 17 bases between them. Germline CDR1 is MNHEY and CDR2 is SVGAGI. The CDR3 loop spans 14 amino acids. CDR3 in amino acids: CASGLGGRGQPQHF. The CDR3 bases are TGTGCCAGCGGTTTGGGGGGCAGGGGTCAGCCCCAGCATTTT.

The chain combines TRBV9 with TRBJ2-1; TRBD2 matches at 8 bases. V shed 1 base and J 6 bases; nucleotides not matched to a gene: 3. Germline lookup yields CDR1 SGDLS and CDR2 YYNGEE. The CDR3 extends over 14 amino acids. CDR3 DNA: TGTGCCAGCAGCGTATTTGGGACTAGCAATGAGCAGTTCTTC. Its translation is CASSVFGTSNEQFF.

The chain is built from TRBV10-3 and TRBJ2-7, with a possible D match to TRBD1 (5 bases). Germline CDR1 ENHRY, CDR2 SYGVKD. CDR3 length equals 12 residues. Trimming removed 8 bases at V and 1 base at J, with 9 bases between. The CDR3 loop reads CAIGASSYEQYF. CDR3 DNA sequence: TGTGCCATCGGGGCCAGTTCCTACGAGCAGTACTTC.

Details on this clonotype: The junction shows a germline mismatch at one end, possibly a read error. CDR3 DNA: TGTGGCAGCAGCTTCCGGGACAGGGGAGTCTACGAGCAGTACTTC. Its translation is CGSSFRDRGVYEQYF. V usage is TRBV11-1 and J usage is TRBJ2-7, with 10 bases aligning to TRBD1. The CDR3 runs 15 residues. From germline, CDR1 is SGHAT and CDR2 FQDESV (reference sequence). The whole variable domain, remainder taken from reference TRBV11-1 and TRBJ2-7, is EAEVAQSPRYKITEKSQAVAFWCDPISGHATLYWYRQILGQGPELLVQFQDESVVDDSQLPKDRFSAERLKGVDSTLKIQPAELGDSAMYLCGSSFRDRGVYEQYFGPGTRLTVT.

This clonotype was seen many times. V and J are TRBV12-3 or TRBV12-4 and TRBJ1-1, with D perhaps TRBD1 (5 bases). The CDR3 length is 13 residues. Trimming shortened V by 7 bases and J by 2 bases, and 11 bases separated the two germline ends. The CDR3 DNA sequence: TGTGCCAGCAACCCGGGGCTAAACACTGAAGCTTTCTTT. It is translated as CASNPGLNTEAFF.

The V gene is TRBV2, the J gene TRBJ1-2; D is possibly TRBD1 (6 bases). Per the germline V gene, CDR1 is SNHLY and CDR2 is FYNNEI. With 8 bases removed from V and 3 bases from J, the gap between germline ends came to 16 bases. CDR3 length: 14 residues. CDR3 nucleotides: TGTGCCAGCTCCGGGGACGGGGGCCACTATGGCTACACCTTC. It is translated as CASSGDGGHYGYTF.

The chain is built from TRBV2 and TRBJ2-2; 8 nucleotides align to TRBD1. Germline CDR1 and CDR2: SNHLY and FYNNEI. CDR3 length: 17 amino acids. Trimming at V came to 2 bases and at J to 5 bases, leaving 10 bases not matched to a gene. The CDR3 here is CASSEWGQGARTGELFF. CDR3 coding DNA: TGTGCCAGCAGTGAATGGGGGCAGGGGGCGAGGACCGGGGAGCTGTTTTTT.

In this sample, this clonotype turned up a few times. The rearrangement uses TRBV12-3 or TRBV12-4 and TRBJ1-2; TRBD1 might be the D (5 bases). Trimming shortened V by 6 bases and J by 4 bases, and 18 bases separated the two germline ends. This CDR3 is 15 amino acids long. The DNA of the CDR3 is TGTGCCAGCAGCTGGAGGGGTGTCAGCTCCTATGGCTACACCTTC. Protein: CASSWRGVSSYGYTF.

The chain couples TRBV19 to TRBJ2-1; D is unclear. The CDR3 is made up of 13 amino acids. Looked up from germline, CDR1 is LNHDA and CDR2 is SQIVND (reference sequence). V dropped 3 bases and J dropped 4 bases, with 7 bases sitting between them. The CDR3 region has the DNA TGTGCCAGTAGTATTGGCTTATACAATGAGCAGTTCTTC. This encodes CASSIGLYNEQFF.

This clonotype has ten or more counts. V usage is TRBV7-8 and J usage is TRBJ1-5; D is possibly TRBD1 (5 bases). Germline CDR1 reads SGHVS; CDR2 reads FQNEAQ. V lost 1 base and J 3 bases, leaving 10 bases between the germline ends. CDR3 size: 15 residues. The CDR3 DNA reads as TGTGCCAGCAGCTTAGGAGGGACGGTCAATCAGCCCCAGCATTTT. Protein: CASSLGGTVNQPQHF.

This clonotype showed up many times. The chain recombines TRBV20-1 with TRBJ2-7; no definite D call. The CDR3 totals 12 residues. Germline CDR1 DFQATT, CDR2 SNEGSKA (reference sequence). V lost 1 base, J lost 0 bases, and 4 bases lay in between. The CDR3, as DNA: TGCAGTGCTAGAGGGGACTCCTACGAGCAGTACTTC. It translates to CSARGDSYEQYF.

The chain combines TRBV7-9 with TRBJ1-1; the D gene is possibly TRBD1 (5 bases). The germline gives CDR1 SEHNR, CDR2 FQNEAQ (reference sequence). Trimming pared 5 bases from V and 5 bases from J, leaving 15 bases between. The CDR3 runs to 14 residues. The CDR3 nucleotides read TGTGCCAGCAGCCCCGAGGCAGGGAGAACTGAAGCTTTCTTT. Translating gives CASSPEAGRTEAFF.

The rearrangement links TRBV20-1 to TRBJ1-6; 8 nucleotides match TRBD1. The J segment lost 10 bases and the V segment lost 4 bases, leaving 6 bases of the junction unmatched. The CDR3 totals 13 residues. Germline V gene data show CDR1 as DFQATT and CDR2 as SNEGSKA (reference sequence). CDR3 amino acids: CSAKDRVGSPLHF. In DNA, the CDR3 is TGCAGTGCTAAGGACAGGGTTGGGTCACCCCTCCACTTT.

In its sample, this clonotype was seen a few times. The chain joins TRBV29-1 to TRBJ2-2; weak D call: TRBD2 (7 bases). V dropped 6 bases and J dropped 6 bases, with 17 bases sitting between them. The CDR3 is 14 amino acids. Looked up from germline, CDR1 is SQVTM and CDR2 is ANQGSEA. Written as DNA, the CDR3 is TGCAGCGTCGAATACGGAGGGGGGGCCGGGGAGCTGTTTTTT. This gives the protein CSVEYGGGAGELFF.

This clonotype was found a few times. This chain links TRBV20-1 with TRBJ2-7; 7 bases line up with TRBD2. In germline, CDR1 is DFQATT, CDR2 SNEGSKA (reference sequence). V dropped 2 bases and J dropped 0; count of bases not matched to a gene: 4. This CDR3 has 14 amino acids. This CDR3 reads CSARKRGSSYEQYF. The CDR3 nucleotides are TGCAGTGCTAGAAAGCGGGGCAGCTCCTACGAGCAGTACTTC.

The table lists this clonotype with a few counts. The chain has TRBV6-5 and TRBJ1-6; a possible D gene is TRBD1 (6 bases). V shed 0 bases and J shed 4 bases, with 7 bases lying between them. The CDR3 length is 15 residues. Germline lookup yields CDR1 MNHEY and CDR2 SVGAGI. CDR3 DNA: TGTGCCAGCAGTTACTCGCAGGGGTATAATTCACCCCTCCACTTT. Translated, it gives CASSYSQGYNSPLHF.

This clonotype has a count of ten or more. The rearrangement uses TRBV7-9 and TRBJ2-7; maybe TRBD2 (5 bases). Germline CDR1 reads SEHNR; CDR2 reads FQNEAQ (reference sequence). With 5 bases removed from V and 7 bases from J, the gap between germline ends came to 21 bases. The CDR3 has 15 residues. CDR3 DNA sequence: TGTGCCAGCAGCCCACCTCGGACTGTTACGGAGGAGCAGTACTTC. It is translated as CASSPPRTVTEEQYF.

This chain links TRBV19 with TRBJ1-5; D not certain. V was cut by 5 bases and J by 0 bases, with 8 bases left in between. CDR3 length: 14 amino acids. Germline V gives CDR1 LNHDA, CDR2 SQIVND (reference sequence). The CDR3 protein is CASSWQISNQPQHF. The CDR3 DNA reads TGTGCCAGTAGTTGGCAGATTAGCAATCAGCCCCAGCATTTT.